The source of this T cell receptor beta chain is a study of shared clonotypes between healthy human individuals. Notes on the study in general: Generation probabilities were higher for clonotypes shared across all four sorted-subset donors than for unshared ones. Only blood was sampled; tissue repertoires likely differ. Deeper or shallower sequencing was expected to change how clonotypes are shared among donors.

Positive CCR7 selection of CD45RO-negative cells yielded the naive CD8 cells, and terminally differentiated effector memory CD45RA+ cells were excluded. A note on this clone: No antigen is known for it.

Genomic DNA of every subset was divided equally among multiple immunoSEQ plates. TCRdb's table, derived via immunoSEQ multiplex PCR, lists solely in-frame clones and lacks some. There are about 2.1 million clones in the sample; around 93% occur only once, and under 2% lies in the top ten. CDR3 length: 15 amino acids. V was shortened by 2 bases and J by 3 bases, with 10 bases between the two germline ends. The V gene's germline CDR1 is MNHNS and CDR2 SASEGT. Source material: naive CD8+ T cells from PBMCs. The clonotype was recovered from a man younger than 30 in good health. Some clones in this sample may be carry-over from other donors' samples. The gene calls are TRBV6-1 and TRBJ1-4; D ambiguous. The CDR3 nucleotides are TGTGCCAGCAGTGAAAATCGAGCCCCTAATGAAAAACTGTTTTTT. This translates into CASSENRAPNEKLFF.